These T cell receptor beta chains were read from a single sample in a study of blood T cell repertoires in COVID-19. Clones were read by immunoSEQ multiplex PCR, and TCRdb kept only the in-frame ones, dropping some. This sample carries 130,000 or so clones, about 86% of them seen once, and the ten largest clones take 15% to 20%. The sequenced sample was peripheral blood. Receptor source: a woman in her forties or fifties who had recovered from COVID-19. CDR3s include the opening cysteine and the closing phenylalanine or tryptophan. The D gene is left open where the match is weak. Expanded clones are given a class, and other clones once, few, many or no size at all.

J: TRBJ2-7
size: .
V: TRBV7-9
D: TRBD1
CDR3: CASSGTGITYEQYF
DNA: TGTGCCAGCAGTGGGACAGGGATTACCTACGAGCAGTACTTC

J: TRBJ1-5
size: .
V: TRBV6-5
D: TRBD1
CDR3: CASNRQGEYNQPQHF
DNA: TGTGCCAGCAACCGACAGGGTGAATACAATCAGCCCCAGCATTTT

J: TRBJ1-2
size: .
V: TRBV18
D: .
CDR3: CASSPRDTDGYTF
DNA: TGTGCCAGCTCACCCCGGGACACGGATGGCTACACCTTC

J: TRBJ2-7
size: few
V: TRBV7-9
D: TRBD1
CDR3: CASSRGQGNEQYF
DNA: TGTGCCAGCAGCCGGGGACAGGGCAACGAGCAGTACTTC

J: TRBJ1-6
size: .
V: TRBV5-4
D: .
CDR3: CASSPGSNSPLHF
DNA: TGTGCCAGCAGCCCCGGGTCTAATTCACCCCTCCACTTT

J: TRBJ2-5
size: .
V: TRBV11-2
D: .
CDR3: CASSLDSVETQYF
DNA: TGTGCCAGCAGCTTAGATTCGGTGGAGACCCAGTACTTC

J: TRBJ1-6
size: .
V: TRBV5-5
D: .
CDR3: CASSLAGVDNSPLHF
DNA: TGTGCCAGCAGCTTGGCCGGGGTGGATAATTCACCCCTCCACTTT

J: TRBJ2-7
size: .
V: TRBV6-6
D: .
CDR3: CASSPRSSYEQYF
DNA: TGTGCCAGCAGTCCCCGGAGCTCCTACGAGCAGTACTTC

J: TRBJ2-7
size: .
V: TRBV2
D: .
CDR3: CASSAQGYEQYF
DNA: TGTGCCAGCAGTGCACAGGGATACGAGCAGTACTTC

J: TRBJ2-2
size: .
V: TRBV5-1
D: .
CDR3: CASSMTETGELFF
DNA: TGCGCCAGCAGCATGACAGAAACCGGGGAGCTGTTTTTT

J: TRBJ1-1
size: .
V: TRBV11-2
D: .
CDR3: CASSLGAGVNTEAFF
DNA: TGTGCCAGCAGCTTAGGAGCGGGAGTGAACACTGAAGCTTTCTTT

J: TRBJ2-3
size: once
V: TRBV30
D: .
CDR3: CAWMSGLDTQYF
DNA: TGTGCCTGGATGTCAGGACTAGATACGCAGTATTTT

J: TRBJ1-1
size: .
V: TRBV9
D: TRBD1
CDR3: CASSKQGGNTEAFF
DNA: TGTGCCAGCAGCAAACAGGGGGGAAACACTGAAGCTTTCTTT

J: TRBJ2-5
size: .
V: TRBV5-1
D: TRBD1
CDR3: CASSSLDREETQYF
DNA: TGCGCCAGCAGCTCTCTGGACAGGGAAGAGACCCAGTACTTC

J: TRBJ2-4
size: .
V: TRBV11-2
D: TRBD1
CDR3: CASSFGRGIAKNIQYF
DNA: TGTGCCAGCAGCTTCGGCAGGGGGATAGCCAAAAACATTCAGTACTTC

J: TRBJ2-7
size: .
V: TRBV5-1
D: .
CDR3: CASSLVERGAYEQYF
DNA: TGCGCCAGCAGCTTGGTAGAAAGGGGTGCCTACGAGCAGTACTTC

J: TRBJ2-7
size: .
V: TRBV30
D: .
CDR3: CAWTLPPRANEQYF
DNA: TGTGCCTGGACCCTGCCCCCCAGGGCCAACGAGCAGTACTTC

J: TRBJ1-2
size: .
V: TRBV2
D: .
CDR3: CASSQGGNYGYTF
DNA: TGTGCCAGCTCCCAGGGAGGTAACTATGGCTACACCTTC

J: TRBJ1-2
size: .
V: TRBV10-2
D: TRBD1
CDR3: CASSESNRGIDGYTF
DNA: TGCGCCAGCAGTGAGTCAAACAGGGGTATAGATGGCTACACCTTC

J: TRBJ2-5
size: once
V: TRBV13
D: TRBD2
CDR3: CASSFSGRGSGETQYF
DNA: TGTGCCAGCAGCTTTAGCGGGAGAGGGTCTGGGGAGACCCAGTACTTC

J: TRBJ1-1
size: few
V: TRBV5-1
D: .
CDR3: CASSLAVTGEAFF
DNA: TGCGCCAGCAGCTTGGCGGTGACGGGTGAAGCTTTCTTT

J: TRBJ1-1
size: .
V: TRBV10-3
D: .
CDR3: CAISEEASNTEAFF
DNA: TGTGCCATCAGTGAAGAGGCGTCGAACACTGAAGCTTTCTTT

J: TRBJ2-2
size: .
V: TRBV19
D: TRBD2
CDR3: CASRGPGLASGELFF
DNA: TGTGCCAGTAGGGGACCGGGACTAGCTAGCGGGGAGCTGTTTTTT

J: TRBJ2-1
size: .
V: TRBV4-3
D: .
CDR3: CASSQEAPQGWGNEQFF
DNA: TGCGCCAGCAGCCAAGAAGCCCCCCAGGGATGGGGTAATGAGCAGTTCTTC

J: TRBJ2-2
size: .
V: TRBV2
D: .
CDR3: CASSERQPLHTGELFF
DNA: TGTGCCAGCAGTGAAAGGCAGCCACTACACACCGGGGAGCTGTTTTTT

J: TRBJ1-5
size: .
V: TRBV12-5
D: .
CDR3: CASGTIPDGIKVGNQPQHF
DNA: TGTGCTAGTGGCACGATCCCGGACGGGATTAAGGTCGGGAATCAGCCCCAGCATTTT

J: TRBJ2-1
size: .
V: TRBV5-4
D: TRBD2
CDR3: CASSPAPLAGGDNEQFF
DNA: TGTGCCAGCAGCCCCGCCCCTCTAGCGGGAGGGGACAATGAGCAGTTCTTC

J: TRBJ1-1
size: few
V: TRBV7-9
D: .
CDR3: CASSFTGKDTEAFF
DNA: TGTGCCAGCAGCTTTACAGGGAAGGACACTGAAGCTTTCTTT